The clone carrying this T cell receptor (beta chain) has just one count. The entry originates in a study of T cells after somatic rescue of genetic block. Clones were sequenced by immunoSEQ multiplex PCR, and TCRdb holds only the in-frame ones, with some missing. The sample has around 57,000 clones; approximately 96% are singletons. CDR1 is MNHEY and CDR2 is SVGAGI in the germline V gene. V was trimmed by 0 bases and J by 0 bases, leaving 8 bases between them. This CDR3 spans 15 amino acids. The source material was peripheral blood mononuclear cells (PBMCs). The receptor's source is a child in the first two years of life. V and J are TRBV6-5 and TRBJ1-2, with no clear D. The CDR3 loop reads CASSYSGNPNYGYTF. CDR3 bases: TGTGCCAGCAGTTACTCGGGGAATCCTAACTATGGCTACACCTTC.